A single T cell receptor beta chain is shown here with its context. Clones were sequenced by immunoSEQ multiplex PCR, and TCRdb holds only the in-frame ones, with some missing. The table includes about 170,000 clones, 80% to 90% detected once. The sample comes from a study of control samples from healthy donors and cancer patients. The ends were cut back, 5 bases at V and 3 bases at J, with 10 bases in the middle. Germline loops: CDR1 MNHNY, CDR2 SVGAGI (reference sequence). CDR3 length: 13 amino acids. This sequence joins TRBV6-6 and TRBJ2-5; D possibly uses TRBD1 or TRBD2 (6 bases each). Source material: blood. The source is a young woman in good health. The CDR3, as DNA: TGTGCCAGCAGTCCGGAGGGGGAAGAGACCCAGTACTTC. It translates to CASSPEGEETQYF.